The next 30 T cell receptor beta chains were all read from a single sample in a study of CD8+ T cells in alopecia areata. Reverse transcription of extracted RNA yielded cDNA, which provided the sequencing template. TCRdb keeps only in-frame clones here, not all; method: immunoSEQ multiplex PCR. Of tens of thousands of clones in the sample, 95% to 97% were seen once. Sequencing used CD8+ T cells sorted from blood, obtained at week 0. These receptor sequences come from a human donor with alopecia areata.

The V gene is TRBV30, the J gene TRBJ1-1, with D hard to call. Germline V gene lookup returns CDR1 GTSNPN and CDR2 SVGIG (reference sequence). This CDR3 spans 12 amino acids. Trimming took 4 bases from V and 0 from J, leaving 6 bases between them. The CDR3 here is CAWIELNTEAFF. For the CDR3, the DNA is TGTGCCTGGATCGAGTTGAACACTGAAGCTTTCTTT.

The chain has TRBV7-2 and TRBJ1-6; D may be TRBD1 (5 bases). The germline V and J ends were trimmed by 6 bases and 4 bases, with 13 bases remaining between them. The V gene's germline CDR1 is SGHTA and CDR2 FQGNSA. The CDR3 is 15 amino acids. The CDR3 loop is CASSATEGYNSPLHF. In DNA, the CDR3 is TGTGCCAGCAGTGCAACGGAGGGGTATAATTCACCCCTCCACTTT.

This clone showed up just a few times. V gene TRBV14 combines with J gene TRBJ2-4, with D possibly matching TRBD1 (6 bases). Germline assignment: CDR1 SGHDN and CDR2 FVKESK. The CDR3 loop spans 16 amino acids. Trimming took 3 bases from V and 1 from J, leaving 13 bases between them. CDR3 in amino acids: CASSQDAGAAKNIQYF. The DNA of the CDR3 is TGTGCCAGCAGCCAGGATGCAGGGGCTGCCAAAAACATTCAGTACTTC.

V usage is TRBV6-5 and J usage is TRBJ2-1; D is unresolved. This CDR3 has 12 amino acids. Germline V gene data show CDR1 as MNHEY and CDR2 as SVGAGI. V lost 2 bases and J lost 2, with 1 base in between. The CDR3, as DNA: TGTGCCAGCAGTTACACCTACAATGAGCAGTTCTTC. This encodes CASSYTYNEQFF.

This sequence joins TRBV6-6 and TRBJ2-2; no clear D. V was trimmed by 5 bases and J by 5 bases, leaving 12 bases between them. The germline V gene has CDR1 MNHNY and CDR2 SVGAGI (reference sequence). CDR3 length equals 14 residues. The CDR3 sequence is CASSKDPETGELFF. CDR3 sequence (DNA): TGTGCCAGCAGTAAAGACCCGGAGACCGGGGAGCTGTTTTTT.

The V gene is TRBV29-1, the J gene TRBJ2-7, with a weak D call TRBD2 (7 bases). The CDR3 is 12 amino acids. From germline, CDR1 is SQVTM and CDR2 ANQGSEA. The V and J ends lost 4 bases and 6 bases respectively, with 13 bases between them. The CDR3 sequence is CSVVAGAGEQYF. The CDR3, as DNA: TGCAGCGTTGTGGCGGGGGCTGGCGAGCAGTACTTC.

V gene TRBV20-1 combines with J gene TRBJ2-1; possibly TRBD1 for D (5 bases). This CDR3 spans 11 amino acids. With 4 bases removed from V and 9 bases from J, the gap between germline ends came to 10 bases. The V gene's germline CDR1 is DFQATT and CDR2 SNEGSKA (reference sequence). Here the CDR3 reads CSAIRQREQFF. CDR3 DNA: TGCAGTGCTATCCGACAGCGTGAGCAGTTCTTC.

The V and J genes are TRBV6-1 and TRBJ2-7; the D gene is possibly TRBD2 (6 bases). Deletions cut 4 bases from V and 2 bases from J, with 15 bases between. The length of the CDR3 is 15 residues. Germline CDR1 reads MNHNS; CDR2 reads SASEGT. DNA of the CDR3: TGTGCCAGCAGTGTGGACGGGGGTTCGACCTACGAGCAGTACTTC. Translated: CASSVDGGSTYEQYF.

This clone has only one observation. The chain couples TRBV7-2 to TRBJ1-6; TRBD1 might be the D (6 bases). The CDR3 totals 15 residues. Trimming stripped 5 bases from V and 5 bases from J, with 13 bases between. The germline gives CDR1 SGHTA, CDR2 FQGNSA. CDR3 sequence reads: CASSPTDSDNSPLHF. The CDR3 DNA sequence: TGTGCCAGCAGCCCAACGGACAGTGATAATTCACCCCTCCACTTT.

There are a few counts of this clone. As DNA, the CDR3 is TGTGCCACCAGCAGGGGAGTCCAGGGCCTAGCCAAAAACATTCAGTACTTC. Residues: CATSRGVQGLAKNIQYF. The chain links TRBV15 to TRBJ2-4, with D perhaps given as TRBD1 or TRBD2 (5 bases each). Germline V gives CDR1 LNHNV, CDR2 YYDKDF (reference sequence). V lost 3 bases, J lost 0 bases, and 15 bases lay in between. The CDR3 consists of 17 residues.

This chain connects TRBV6-5 to TRBJ2-5; D is tentatively TRBD1 or TRBD2 (5 bases each). Germline CDR1 MNHEY, CDR2 SVGAGI. V dropped 2 bases and J dropped 3 bases, with 10 bases sitting between them. There are 14 residues in the CDR3. The CDR3 coding sequence is TGTGCCAGCAGTTACGGTTTGGGGGAAGAGACCCAGTACTTC. It yields the protein CASSYGLGEETQYF.

This clone was picked up one time. J is TRBJ2-3 and V is TRBV6-6; 8 nucleotides agree with TRBD1. Germline V lookup: CDR1 MNHNY, CDR2 SVGAGI (reference sequence). CDR3 length: 14 residues. The V gene end was trimmed by 6 bases and the J gene end by 3 bases; junction bases not matched to a gene: 5. The DNA for the CDR3 is TGTGCCAGCAGCCTCAGGGGGCCGACAGATACGCAGTATTTT. It is translated as CASSLRGPTDTQYF.

The V gene is TRBV5-1, the J gene TRBJ2-2, with 7 bases aligning to TRBD1. The CDR3 totals 16 residues. V was clipped by 3 bases and J by 2 bases; unmatched bases: 7. Looked up from germline, CDR1 is SGHRS and CDR2 is YFSETQ. CDR3 DNA sequence: TGCGCCAGCAGCTACCGAGGGGGCTCCAACACCGGGGAGCTGTTTTTT. Translating gives CASSYRGGSNTGELFF.

The chain combines TRBV6-5 with TRBJ2-7; D possibly matches TRBD1 or TRBD2 (5 bases each). V shed 6 bases and J shed 7 bases, with 16 bases lying between them. Germline assignment: CDR1 MNHEY and CDR2 SVGAGI. The CDR3 runs 13 residues. CDR3 protein: CASRMGPEREQYF. The CDR3 region has the DNA TGTGCCAGCAGGATGGGACCCGAGCGGGAGCAGTACTTC.

V usage is TRBV7-2 and J usage is TRBJ1-1, with TRBD1 identical over 7 bases. Trimming removed 5 bases from V and 2 bases from J; junction bases left unmatched: 11. Germline loops: CDR1 SGHTA, CDR2 FQGNSA. The CDR3 contains 16 residues. CDR3 loop: CASSPRDSFANTEAFF. In nucleotides, the CDR3 is TGTGCCAGCAGCCCCCGGGACAGCTTCGCTAACACTGAAGCTTTCTTT.

V is TRBV9 and J is TRBJ2-1; D possibly corresponds to TRBD2 (6 bases). CDR1 is SGDLS and CDR2 is YYNGEE in the germline V gene. Trimming pared 0 bases from V and 7 bases from J, leaving 11 bases between. The CDR3 length is 14 residues. For the CDR3, the DNA is TGTGCCAGCAGCGTAGATGGGGACTCAAATGAGCAGTTCTTC. Translated: CASSVDGDSNEQFF.

The genes are TRBV9 and TRBJ1-1; TRBD1 agrees at 8 bases. Trimming took 2 bases from V and 2 from J; bases not matched to a gene: 2. The CDR3 has 14 amino acids. The germline V gene encodes CDR1 SGDLS and CDR2 YYNGEE. The CDR3 sequence: CASSVQGANTEAFF. DNA for the CDR3: TGTGCCAGCAGCGTCCAGGGGGCAAACACTGAAGCTTTCTTT.

This sequence joins TRBV5-1 and TRBJ2-5; 7 bases line up with TRBD1. Germline V CDR1 and CDR2: SGHRS, YFSETQ. Unmatched junction bases numbered 2, after V lost 2 bases and J lost 1 base. The CDR3 is 14 amino acids. CDR3: CASSFDRAQETQYF. In DNA, the CDR3 is TGCGCCAGCAGCTTCGACAGGGCCCAAGAGACCCAGTACTTC.

The rearrangement uses TRBV18 and TRBJ1-2, with unresolved D. This CDR3 has 17 amino acids. Trimming stripped 0 bases from V and 8 bases from J, with 22 bases between. The germline V gene encodes CDR1 KGHSH and CDR2 LQKENI. This CDR3 reads CASSPPSRQPGRYGYTF. The CDR3 DNA reads TGTGCCAGCTCACCACCGAGTAGGCAGCCCGGCAGATACGGCTACACCTTC. Based on the CDR3 plus reference TRBV18 and TRBJ1-2, the full variable domain is NAGVMQNPRHLVRRRGQEARLRCSPMKGHSHVYWYRQLPEEGLKFMVYLQKENIIDESGMPKERFSAEFPKEGPSILRIQQVVRGDSAAYFCASSPPSRQPGRYGYTFGSGTRLTVV.

This chain joins TRBV14 and TRBJ2-7; D unresolved. There are 12 residues in the CDR3. Between the trimmed V and J ends, which lost 0 bases and 1 base, there was a span of 1 base. Germline CDR1 SGHDN, CDR2 FVKESK. The CDR3 DNA reads as TGTGCCAGCAGCCAAGATTCCTACGAGCAGTACTTC. This gives the protein CASSQDSYEQYF.

V is TRBV2 and J is TRBJ2-2; D not resolved. The CDR3 length is 13 residues. Germline CDR1 reads SNHLY; CDR2 reads FYNNEI. V shed 1 base and J shed 1 base, with 1 base lying between them. CDR3 nucleotides: TGTGCCAGCAGTGAAGAGAACACCGGGGAGCTGTTTTTT. It encodes CASSEENTGELFF. Drawing the rest from reference TRBV2 and TRBJ2-2, the complete variable domain is EPEVTQTPSHQVTQMGQEVILRCVPISNHLYFYWYRQILGQKVEFLVSFYNNEISEKSEIFDDQFSVERPDGSNFTLKIRSTKLEDSAMYFCASSEENTGELFFGEGSRLTVL.

The chain links TRBV6-5 to TRBJ2-3; a weak D match, TRBD1 (5 bases). Germline assignment: CDR1 MNHEY and CDR2 SVGAGI. The CDR3 sequence is 14 residues long. V lost 2 bases to trimming and J lost 2 bases, with 8 bases between them. Here the CDR3 reads CASSYAGSTDTQYF. CDR3 DNA sequence: TGTGCCAGCAGTTACGCAGGGTCCACAGATACGCAGTATTTT.

The rearrangement links TRBV5-1 to TRBJ1-2; 7 nucleotides align to TRBD1. The CDR3 is made up of 15 amino acids. V was pared by 0 bases and J by 7 bases, with 9 bases of the junction left unmatched. Germline V CDR1 and CDR2: SGHRS, YFSETQ. The CDR3 DNA follows: TGCGCCAGCAGCTTGGAAGAGGACAGGTTGGGTGGCTACACCTTC. Translation gives CASSLEEDRLGGYTF.

This clone appeared once. The chain recombines TRBV4-2 with TRBJ2-5; 12 bases are a match to TRBD1. Germline CDR1 is LGHNA and CDR2 is YNFKEQ. The junction had 5 bases not matched to a gene; V was cut back by 4 bases and J by 5 bases. The CDR3 consists of 15 residues. The CDR3 sequence: CASSPGTGGFETQYF. DNA of the CDR3: TGTGCCAGCAGCCCGGGGACAGGGGGCTTTGAGACCCAGTACTTC.

The chain links TRBV6-1 to TRBJ2-1; D unclear. This CDR3 has 9 residues. Trimming shortened V by 9 bases and J by 15 bases, and 12 bases separated the two germline ends. Germline values: CDR1 MNHNS, CDR2 SASEGT. As DNA, the CDR3 is TGTGCCAGTGACGTGGCACCGTTCTTC. It is translated as CASDVAPFF.

The gene calls are TRBV6-5 and TRBJ1-2; the match to TRBD1 covers 7 bases. Per the germline V gene, CDR1 is MNHEY and CDR2 is SVGAGI. The CDR3 is 13 amino acids. With V trimmed by 7 bases and J by 8 bases, 10 bases remained unmatched. The CDR3, as DNA: TGTGCCAGCAAACCGGGACAGACCAGAGGCTACACCTTC. It encodes CASKPGQTRGYTF.

The genes are TRBV29-1 and TRBJ2-1; TRBD1 matches at 9 bases. With V trimmed by 2 bases and J by 5 bases, 7 bases remained unmatched. The CDR3 totals 15 residues. The V gene's germline CDR1 is SQVTM and CDR2 ANQGSEA. CDR3 in DNA: TGCAGCGTTGAAACAGGGGGCATCCGAAACAATGAGCAGTTCTTC. Translation: CSVETGGIRNNEQFF.

The rearrangement joins TRBV27 to TRBJ2-3; TRBD2 agrees at 11 bases. After removal of 8 bases from V and 0 bases from J, the junction contained 7 bases not matched to a gene. Germline V gives CDR1 MNHEY, CDR2 SMNVEV (reference sequence). CDR3 size: 16 residues. The CDR3 bases are TGTGCCAGCCGGACTAGCGGGTACTCTAGCACAGATACGCAGTATTTT. Translation gives CASRTSGYSSTDTQYF.

The table lists this clone with a count of one. The chain uses TRBV6-5 and TRBJ1-4, with D perhaps TRBD1 (6 bases). V gave up 1 base and J gave up 8 bases, with 11 bases separating them. Germline CDR1 reads MNHEY; CDR2 reads SVGAGI. This CDR3 contains 14 residues. The DNA of the CDR3 is TGTGCCAGCAGTTACTTACAGGGAGGCGAAAAACTGTTTTTT. The encoded protein is CASSYLQGGEKLFF.

The rearrangement links TRBV5-1 to TRBJ2-3, with a possible D match to TRBD1 (6 bases). This CDR3 comprises 11 residues. CDR1 is SGHRS and CDR2 is YFSETQ in the germline V gene. V was clipped by 4 bases and J by 13 bases, with 13 bases between them. This CDR3 is CASSPGQSEYF. In nucleotides, the CDR3 is TGCGCCAGCAGCCCAGGACAGTCGGAGTATTTT.